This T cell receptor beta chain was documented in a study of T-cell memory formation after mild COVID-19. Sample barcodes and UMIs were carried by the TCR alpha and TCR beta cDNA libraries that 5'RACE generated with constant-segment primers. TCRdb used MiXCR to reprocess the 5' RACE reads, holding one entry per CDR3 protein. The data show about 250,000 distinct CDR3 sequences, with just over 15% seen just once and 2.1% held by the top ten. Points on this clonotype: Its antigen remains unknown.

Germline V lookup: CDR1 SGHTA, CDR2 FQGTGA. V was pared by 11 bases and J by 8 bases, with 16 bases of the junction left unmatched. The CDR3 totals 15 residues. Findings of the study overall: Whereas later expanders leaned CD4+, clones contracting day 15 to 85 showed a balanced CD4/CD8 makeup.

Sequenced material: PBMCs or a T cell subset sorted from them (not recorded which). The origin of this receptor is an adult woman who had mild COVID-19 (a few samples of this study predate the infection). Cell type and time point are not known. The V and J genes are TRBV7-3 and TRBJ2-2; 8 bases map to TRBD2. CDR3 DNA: TGTGCCGTCAGCTTGTGGCTAGCGGGTCATGGGGAGCTGTTTTTT. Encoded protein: CAVSLWLAGHGELFF.